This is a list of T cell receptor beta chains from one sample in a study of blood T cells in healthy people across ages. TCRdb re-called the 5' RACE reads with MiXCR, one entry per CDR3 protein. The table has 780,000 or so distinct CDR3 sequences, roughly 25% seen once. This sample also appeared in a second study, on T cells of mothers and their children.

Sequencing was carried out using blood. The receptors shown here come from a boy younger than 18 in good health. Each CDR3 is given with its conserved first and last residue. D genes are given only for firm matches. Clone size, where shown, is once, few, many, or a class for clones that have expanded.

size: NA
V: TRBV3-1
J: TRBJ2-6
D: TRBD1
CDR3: CASSRGQAGANVLTF
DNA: TGTGCCAGCAGCCGGGGACAGGCCGGGGCCAACGTCCTGACTTTC

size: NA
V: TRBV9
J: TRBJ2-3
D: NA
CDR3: CASSAGTLSTDTQYF
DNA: TGTGCCAGCAGCGCCGGGACACTTAGCACAGATACGCAGTATTTT

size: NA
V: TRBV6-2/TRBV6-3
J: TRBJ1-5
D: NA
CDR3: CASSYSMRQGSRPQHF
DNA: TGTGCCAGCAGTTACTCGATGAGGCAGGGGTCGCGGCCCCAGCATTTT

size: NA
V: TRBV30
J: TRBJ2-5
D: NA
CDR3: CAWRDHGPQETQYF
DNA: TGTGCCTGGAGGGACCACGGGCCACAAGAGACCCAGTACTTC

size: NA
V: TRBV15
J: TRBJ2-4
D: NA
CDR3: CATSRDAGRGKNIQYF
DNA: TGTGCCACCAGCAGAGATGCAGGGCGTGGCAAAAACATTCAGTACTTC

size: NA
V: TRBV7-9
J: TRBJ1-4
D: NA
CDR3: CASSSTDGANEKLFF
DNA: TGTGCCAGCAGCTCCACGGACGGTGCTAATGAAAAACTGTTTTTT

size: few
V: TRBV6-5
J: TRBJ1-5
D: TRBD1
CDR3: CASSRTGQGNQPQHF
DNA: TGTGCCAGCAGCCGGACGGGACAGGGGAATCAGCCCCAGCATTTT

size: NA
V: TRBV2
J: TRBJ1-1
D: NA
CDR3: CASSEEGNTEAFF
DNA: TGTGCCAGCAGTGAAGAAGGGAACACTGAAGCTTTCTTT

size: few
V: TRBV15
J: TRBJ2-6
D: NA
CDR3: CATSNHGGRVSGANVLTF
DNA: TGTGCCACCAGCAATCACGGAGGTAGGGTCTCTGGGGCCAACGTCCTGACTTTC

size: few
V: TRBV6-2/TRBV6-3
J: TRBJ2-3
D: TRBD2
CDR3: CASSYTVRLAGVGSTDTQYF
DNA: TGTGCCAGCAGTTACACCGTCAGGCTAGCGGGAGTGGGGAGCACAGATACGCAGTATTTT

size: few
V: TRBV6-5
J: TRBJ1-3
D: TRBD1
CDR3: CASSYSSPRQGSAGNTIYF
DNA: TGTGCCAGCAGTTACTCGAGCCCCCGACAGGGGTCTGCTGGAAACACCATATATTTT

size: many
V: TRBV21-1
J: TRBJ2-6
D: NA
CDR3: CASGNRVRSGANVLTF
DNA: TGTGCCAGCGGAAACAGGGTCCGCTCTGGGGCCAACGTCCTGACTTTC

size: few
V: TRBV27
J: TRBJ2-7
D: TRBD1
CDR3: CASSLSDRGSYEQYF
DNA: TGTGCCAGCAGTTTATCCGACAGGGGCTCCTACGAGCAGTACTTC

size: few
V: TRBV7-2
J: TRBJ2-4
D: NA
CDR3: CASSLVGSGTKNIQYF
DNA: TGTGCCAGCAGTTTGGTGGGTAGCGGAACAAAAAACATTCAGTACTTC

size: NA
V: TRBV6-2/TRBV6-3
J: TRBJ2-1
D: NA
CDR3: CASRRGWNEQFF
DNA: TGTGCCAGCAGAAGGGGTTGGAATGAGCAGTTCTTC

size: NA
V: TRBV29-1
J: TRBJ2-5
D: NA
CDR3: CSVGAETQYF
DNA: TGCAGCGTTGGAGCGGAGACCCAGTACTTC

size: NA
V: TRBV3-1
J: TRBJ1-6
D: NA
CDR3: CASSQAGTPNSPLHF
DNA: TGTGCCAGCAGCCAAGCGGGGACACCGAATTCACCCCTCCACTTT

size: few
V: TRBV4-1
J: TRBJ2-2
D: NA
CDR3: CASSQEGGYANTGELFF
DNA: TGCGCCAGCAGCCAAGAGGGAGGATACGCGAACACCGGGGAGCTGTTTTTT

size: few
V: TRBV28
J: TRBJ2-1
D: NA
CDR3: CASSLVLASLYNEQFF
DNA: TGTGCCAGCAGTTTAGTCTTAGCGTCCCTCTACAATGAGCAGTTCTTC

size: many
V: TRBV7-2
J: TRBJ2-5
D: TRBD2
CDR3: CASSLAGGAETQYF
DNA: TGTGCCAGCAGCTTAGCCGGGGGGGCGGAGACCCAGTACTTC

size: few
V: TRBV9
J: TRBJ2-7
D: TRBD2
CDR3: CASSAEGRAGYEQYF
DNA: TGTGCCAGCAGCGCCGAGGGGAGGGCGGGCTACGAGCAGTACTTC

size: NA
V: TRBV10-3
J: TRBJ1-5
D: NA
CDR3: CAISVGTTDQPQHF
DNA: TGTGCCATCAGTGTGGGGACAACCGATCAGCCCCAGCATTTT

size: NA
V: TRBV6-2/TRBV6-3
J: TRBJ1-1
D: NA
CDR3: CASSYPTVTEAFF
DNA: TGTGCCAGCAGTTACCCGACAGTGACTGAAGCTTTCTTT

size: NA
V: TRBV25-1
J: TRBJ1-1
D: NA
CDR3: CASSSGAPEAFF
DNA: TGTGCCAGTAGCTCAGGGGCCCCTGAAGCTTTCTTT

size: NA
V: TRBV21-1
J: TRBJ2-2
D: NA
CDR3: CASRWDDEGTGRGHTGELFF
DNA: TGTGCCAGCAGATGGGACGACGAAGGGACAGGGCGAGGTCACACCGGGGAGCTGTTTTTT

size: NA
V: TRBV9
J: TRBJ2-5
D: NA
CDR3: CASSVHVRAGQETQYF
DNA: TGTGCCAGCAGCGTACACGTTCGAGCAGGCCAAGAGACCCAGTACTTC

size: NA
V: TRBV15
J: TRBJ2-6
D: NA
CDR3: CATSSLSTGANVLTF
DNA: TGTGCCACCAGCAGTTTATCTACTGGGGCCAACGTCCTGACTTTC

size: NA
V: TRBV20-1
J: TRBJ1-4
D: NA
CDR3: CSARDGPNEKLFF
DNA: TGCAGTGCTAGAGATGGCCCTAATGAAAAACTGTTTTTT

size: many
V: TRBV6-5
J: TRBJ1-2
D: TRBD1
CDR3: CASSPGQGIRGYTF
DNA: TGTGCCAGCAGTCCTGGACAGGGCATCCGGGGCTACACCTTC

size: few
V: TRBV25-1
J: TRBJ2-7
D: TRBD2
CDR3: CASSASGGHYEQYF
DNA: TGTGCCAGCAGTGCCAGCGGGGGGCACTACGAGCAGTACTTC

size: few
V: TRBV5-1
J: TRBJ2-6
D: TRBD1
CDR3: CATRQGAGANVLTF
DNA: TGCGCCACCAGACAGGGGGCCGGGGCCAACGTCCTGACTTTC

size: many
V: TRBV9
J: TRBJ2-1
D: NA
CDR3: CASSVEVDLYNEQFF
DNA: TGTGCCAGCAGCGTAGAGGTAGACCTTTACAATGAGCAGTTCTTC

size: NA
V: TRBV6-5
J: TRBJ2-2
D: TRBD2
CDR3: CASRRGLATGELFF
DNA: TGTGCCAGCAGACGGGGACTAGCCACCGGGGAGCTGTTTTTT